Each of the 24 T cell receptor beta chains below was sequenced from the same sample in a study of T cell responses to AZD1222 COVID-19 vaccine. The repertoire was sequenced with immunoSEQ multiplex PCR; TCRdb's copy has only in-frame clones and lacks some. Among about 120,000 clones listed, 80% to 90% were seen once. Here the sequenced sample was peripheral blood, taken on day 0 of MenACWY control vaccination. The receptor source for this set is an adult in good health.

This chain connects TRBV7-2 to TRBJ2-1, with TRBD1 matching over 11 bases. There are 14 residues in the CDR3. Germline V lookup: CDR1 SGHTA, CDR2 FQGNSA. Trimming cost V 3 bases and J 16 bases; bases outside gene matches: 11. DNA of the CDR3: TGTGCCAGCAGCTTTACCGGGACAGGGGGTATGCAATTCTTC. Translating gives CASSFTGTGGMQFF.

The CDR3 spells CASSLSGNSPLHF. CDR3 DNA sequence: TGTGCCAGCAGTTTGAGTGGAAATTCACCCCTCCACTTT. The chain recombines TRBV12-3 or TRBV12-4 with TRBJ1-6; the D is unclear. V was shortened by 3 bases and J by 7 bases, with 7 bases between the two germline ends. The CDR3 loop spans 13 amino acids.

This rearrangement joins TRBV7-2 to TRBJ2-3, with 15 bases matching TRBD2. This CDR3 has 15 amino acids. Germline CDR1 and CDR2: SGHTA and FQGNSA. The ends lost 5 bases at V and 7 bases at J; junction bases unmatched: 4. CDR3 DNA sequence: TGTGCCAGCAGCATGGGACTAGCGGGGGGATATACGCAGTATTTT. Its protein product is CASSMGLAGGYTQYF.

J is TRBJ2-2 and V is TRBV28, with a weak D call TRBD1 (5 bases). Per germline, CDR1 MDHEN and CDR2 SYDVKM. The CDR3 runs to 15 residues. V shed 2 bases and J shed 6 bases, with 13 bases lying between them. CDR3 DNA: TGTGCCAGCAGTTTACTCTCCAAGGGGTCCGGGGAGCTGTTTTTT. This encodes CASSLLSKGSGELFF.

The chain is built from TRBV5-5 and TRBJ1-1; a possible D gene is TRBD1 (6 bases). Germline CDR1 and CDR2: SGHKS and YYEKEE (reference sequence). CDR3 length equals 15 residues. Trimming left V 0 bases short and J 2 bases short, with 11 bases between. The CDR3 loop is CASSLGSGVNTEAFF. In nucleotides, the CDR3 is TGTGCCAGCAGCTTGGGGTCAGGGGTTAACACTGAAGCTTTCTTT.

The CDR3, as DNA: TGCGCCAGCAGCTACCGTCAGGGGACTCAAGAGACCCAGTACTTC. Translated: CASSYRQGTQETQYF. This chain links TRBV5-1 with TRBJ2-5; D could derive from TRBD1 or TRBD2 (6 bases each). CDR3 length: 15 amino acids. CDR1 and CDR2 from the germline V gene are SGHRS and YFSETQ. Trimming cost V 3 bases and J 2 bases, with 14 bases left between them.

The chain recombines TRBV7-9 with TRBJ2-7, with D perhaps matching TRBD1 or TRBD2 (5 bases each). The V end lost 6 bases, the J end lost 3 bases, and 12 bases lay between the germline ends. CDR3 length equals 13 residues. Germline values: CDR1 SEHNR, CDR2 FQNEAQ (reference sequence). CDR3 loop: CASSPNGGYEQYF. DNA for the CDR3: TGTGCCAGCAGTCCAAATGGGGGCTACGAGCAGTACTTC.

The rearrangement links TRBV19 to TRBJ2-1; 9 bases line up with TRBD2. The CDR3 totals 15 residues. Germline lookup yields CDR1 LNHDA and CDR2 SQIVND (reference sequence). Germline trimming cut 3 bases from V and 5 bases from J; bases unmatched to any gene: 5. In DNA, the CDR3 is TGTGCCAGTAGTATGGCGGGGGGGCCCCACAATGAGCAGTTCTTC. Amino acid sequence: CASSMAGGPHNEQFF.

The chain carries TRBV7-2 and TRBJ2-7, with 10 bases identical to TRBD1. This CDR3 spans 15 amino acids. V dropped 5 bases and J dropped 2; count of bases not matched to a gene: 6. Germline assignment: CDR1 SGHTA and CDR2 FQGNSA. CDR3: CASSAGTGVAYEQYF. The CDR3 DNA sequence: TGTGCCAGCAGCGCAGGGACAGGGGTGGCCTACGAGCAGTACTTC.

J is TRBJ2-3 and V is TRBV29-1, with 9 bases identical to TRBD2. The germline V gene has CDR1 SQVTM and CDR2 ANQGSEA. The CDR3 covers 16 residues. Germline trimming cut 4 bases from V and 1 base from J; bases unmatched to any gene: 9. CDR3 DNA sequence: TGCAGCGTTGTGCGGGGGGGGAACAGGGGCACAGATACGCAGTATTTT. Translated: CSVVRGGNRGTDTQYF.

This clone appeared a few times. Written as DNA, the CDR3 is TGTGCCAGCAGTTTCCCCCTCGTTACAGAGACAGATACGCAGTATTTT. It codes for CASSFPLVTETDTQYF. The V call is TRBV28, the J call TRBJ2-3; the D is unclear. V lost 3 bases and J 3 bases, leaving 16 bases between the germline ends. From germline, CDR1 is MDHEN and CDR2 SYDVKM. This CDR3 comprises 16 residues.

The chain employs TRBV19 and TRBJ2-7; D is possibly TRBD2 (6 bases). This CDR3 has 15 residues. Trimming removed 6 bases from V and 5 bases from J, with 20 bases in between. The germline V gene encodes CDR1 LNHDA and CDR2 SQIVND (reference sequence). The DNA of the CDR3 is TGTGCCAGTAGCCCTACGTATGGGGGGTTCCACGAGCAGTACTTC. Translated: CASSPTYGGFHEQYF.

J is TRBJ1-3 and V is TRBV13, with 8 bases identical to TRBD1. Germline assignment: CDR1 PRHDT and CDR2 FYEKMQ (reference sequence). V shed 6 bases and J 8 bases; nucleotides not matched to a gene: 24. CDR3 size: 19 residues. The CDR3: CASSSFQPDRAYLEDTIYF. The CDR3 DNA follows: TGTGCCAGCAGTTCTTTCCAGCCGGACAGGGCCTATCTGGAGGACACCATATATTTT.

V and J are TRBV9 and TRBJ2-5; the match to TRBD2 covers 11 bases. The V gene end was trimmed by 4 bases and the J gene end by 5 bases; junction bases not matched to a gene: 7. Looked up from germline, CDR1 is SGDLS and CDR2 is YYNGEE. The CDR3 is 15 residues long. The CDR3 loop reads CASSQTSGDWETQYF. CDR3 sequence (DNA): TGTGCCAGCAGCCAGACTAGCGGGGACTGGGAGACCCAGTACTTC.

V usage is TRBV29-1 and J usage is TRBJ2-7; possible D gene TRBD2, 5 bases. The germline V and J ends were trimmed by 7 bases and 6 bases, with 16 bases remaining between them. The CDR3 covers 12 residues. CDR1 and CDR2 from the germline V gene are SQVTM and ANQGSEA. The CDR3 protein is CSAAGVGREQYF. CDR3 bases: TGCAGCGCGGCCGGGGTTGGGCGCGAGCAGTACTTC.

The rearrangement uses TRBV1 and TRBJ2-3; the DNA was not used to check the table's D call, TRBD2. TRBV1 is recorded as a pseudogene. The CDR3 spans 14 residues. The CDR3 reads CTRGSGGATDTQYF. The CDR3 nucleotides read TGCACCAGGGGAAGCGGGGGGGCAACTGATACGCAGTATTTT.

This chain joins TRBV7-2 and TRBJ1-1, with 7 positions matching TRBD1. CDR3 length equals 13 residues. The V segment lost 5 bases and the J segment 9 bases; nucleotides outside the gene matches: 9. The V gene's germline CDR1 is SGHTA and CDR2 FQGNSA. The CDR3 spells CASSVDRERKAFF. In DNA form, the CDR3 reads TGTGCCAGCAGCGTCGACAGGGAGCGGAAAGCTTTCTTT.

The chain has TRBV10-1 and TRBJ1-5; D gene unclear. CDR1 is WNHNN and CDR2 is SYGVQD in the germline V gene (reference sequence). CDR3 length equals 15 residues. Trimming took off 2 bases at V and 9 bases at J, with 17 bases between the two ends. CDR3 sequence: CASSEGPLHSPPQHF. The CDR3 bases are TGCGCCAGCAGTGAGGGGCCTCTACACAGTCCGCCCCAGCATTTT.

The gene calls are TRBV5-6 and TRBJ2-7, with no clear D. V lost 2 bases to trimming and J lost 3 bases, with 12 bases between them. CDR1 is SGHDT, CDR2 YYEEEE, per germline. This CDR3 has 14 amino acids. CDR3 in amino acids: CASSFRVSLYEQYF. DNA for the CDR3: TGTGCCAGCAGCTTTCGGGTATCCCTCTACGAGCAGTACTTC.

The chain has TRBV3-1 (or the pseudogene TRBV3-2) and TRBJ1-1; D ambiguous. The V end lost 0 bases, the J end lost 0 bases, and 14 bases lay between the germline ends. CDR1 is LGHDT, CDR2 YNNKEL, per germline (reference sequence). The CDR3 is 17 residues long. The DNA for the CDR3 is TGTGCCAGCAGCCAAGAACCAGTACAGATTATGAACACTGAAGCTTTCTTT. Protein product: CASSQEPVQIMNTEAFF.

The chain is built from TRBV4-3 and TRBJ1-1; D call uncertain. Germline V gives CDR1 LGHNA, CDR2 YSLEER. This CDR3 is built from 13 residues. The V end lost 2 bases, the J end lost 3 bases, and 7 bases lay between the germline ends. CDR3 region: CASSQRKDTEAFF. The CDR3 nucleotides are TGCGCCAGCAGCCAAAGAAAGGACACTGAAGCTTTCTTT.

The rearrangement joins TRBV7-2 to TRBJ2-6; tentative D call: TRBD2 (5 bases). The V gene lost 3 bases and the J gene lost 0 bases, with 12 bases spanning the gap. The CDR3 contains 17 residues. CDR1 is SGHTA and CDR2 is FQGNSA in the germline V gene. CDR3 coding DNA: TGTGCCAGCAGCTTGGGGAGCGTTTTCTCTGGGGCCAACGTCCTGACTTTC. Its translation: CASSLGSVFSGANVLTF.

This chain connects TRBV4-3 to TRBJ2-7, with D hard to call. V was shortened by 1 base and J by 2 bases, with 12 bases between the two germline ends. Germline-derived CDR1 and CDR2 are LGHNA and YSLEER. The CDR3 spans 15 residues. The CDR3 DNA reads TGCGCCAGCAGCCAAGGCTCTGATATTACCTACGAGCAGTACTTC. Amino acids: CASSQGSDITYEQYF.

The genes are TRBV28 and TRBJ1-3; the D gene is possibly TRBD1 (5 bases). This CDR3 comprises 16 residues. The V gene lost 2 bases and the J gene lost 4 bases, with 15 bases spanning the gap. Germline V gene data show CDR1 as MDHEN and CDR2 as SYDVKM. CDR3 region: CASSLAVPRGGNTIYF. CDR3 nucleotides: TGTGCCAGCAGTTTAGCTGTCCCCCGGGGGGGAAACACCATATATTTT. Together with reference TRBV28 and TRBJ1-3, the CDR3 gives the full variable domain: DVKVTQSSRYLVKRTGEKVFLECVQDMDHENMFWYRQDPGLGLRLIYFSYDVKMKEKGDIPEGYSVSREKKERFSLILESASTNQTSMYLCASSLAVPRGGNTIYFGEGSWLTVV.